Following are 3 T cell receptor beta chains from one sample sequenced in a study of T cells in Graves' hyperthyroidism and ophthalmopathy. Authors of the study amplified TCR beta CDR3 regions from RNA transcripts. The HTBI primer set was used in a first-round RT-PCR of the TCR CDR3. Using its own MiXCR run on the multiplex PCR reads, TCRdb lists one record per CDR3 protein. The table lists hundreds of thousands of distinct CDR3 sequences, around 15% of them singletons, with approximately 3.9% in the top ten. Sequenced: blood. These receptors originate from a woman aged 30 to 39 with Graves' hyperthyroidism.

This clonotype came up many times. The CDR3: CASSLARSSGQETQYF. Written as DNA, the CDR3 is TGTGCCAGCAGCTTAGCGCGATCTAGCGGGCAAGAGACCCAGTACTTC. The chain employs TRBV11-1 and TRBJ2-5; TRBD2 agrees at 8 bases. CDR1 is SGHAT, CDR2 FQDESV, per germline (reference sequence). V trimming: 0 bases; J trimming: 2 bases; junction bases outside the gene matches: 5. CDR3 size: 16 residues.

This CDR3 reads CASSPTPQGGEETQYF. CDR3 nucleotide sequence: TGTGCCAGCAGCCCCACCCCACAGGGGGGTGAGGAGACCCAGTACTTC. The V call is TRBV6-1, the J call TRBJ2-5; TRBD1 matches at 8 bases. The CDR3 is made up of 16 amino acids. The germline gives CDR1 MNHNS, CDR2 SASEGT. After removal of 6 bases from V and 5 bases from J, the junction contained 14 bases not matched to a gene.

This clonotype was seen repeatedly, ten times or more. The V call is TRBV20-1, the J call TRBJ2-1, with TRBD2 matching over 10 bases. The CDR3 is made up of 13 amino acids. Germline V gene sequence: CDR1 DFQATT, CDR2 SNEGSKA (reference sequence). Losses at the gene ends were 5 bases for V and 10 bases for J; bases not matched to a gene: 8. CDR3 in DNA: TGCAGTGCTCCTAGCGGGAGAGTTCTGGAGCAGTTCTTC. Translating gives CSAPSGRVLEQFF.